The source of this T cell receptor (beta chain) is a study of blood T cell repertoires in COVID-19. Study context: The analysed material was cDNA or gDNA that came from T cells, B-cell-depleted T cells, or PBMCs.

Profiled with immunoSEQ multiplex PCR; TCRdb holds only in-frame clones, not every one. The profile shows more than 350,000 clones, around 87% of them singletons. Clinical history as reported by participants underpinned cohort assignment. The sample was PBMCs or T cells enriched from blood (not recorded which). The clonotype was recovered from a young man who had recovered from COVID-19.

The CDR3 DNA is TGTGCCAGCAGCCAAGTGGGACAGGCCACTGAAGCTTTCTTT. Translated, it gives CASSQVGQATEAFF. The rearrangement links TRBV3-1 (or the pseudogene TRBV3-2) to TRBJ1-1; 8 bases agree with TRBD1. V lost 1 base, J lost 4 bases, and 2 bases stayed unmatched. Germline values: CDR1 LGHDT, CDR2 YNNKEL (reference sequence). CDR3 length: 14 residues.